Shown below are 20 T cell receptor beta chains from a single sample sequenced in a study of blood T cell repertoires in COVID-19. Some clones are missing from TCRdb's copy, which holds only in-frame ones; the method was immunoSEQ multiplex PCR. The repertoire holds about 210,000 clones, around 86% seen once, with 5.6% in the top ten. Sequenced material: PBMCs or T cells enriched from blood (not recorded which). The receptors derive from a man in his forties or fifties with acute COVID-19.

This clone was recorded only once. V usage is TRBV7-8 and J usage is TRBJ2-7; D unclear. Germline V gives CDR1 SGHVS, CDR2 FQNEAQ. This CDR3 has 14 residues. Trimming took off 3 bases at V and 2 bases at J, with 11 bases between the two ends. Here the CDR3 DNA reads TGTGCCAGCAGCTTGGCAGGTACTCCCTACGAGCAGTACTTC. Amino acid sequence: CASSLAGTPYEQYF.

This chain uses TRBV28 with TRBJ2-1; the match to TRBD1 covers 9 bases. CDR1 MDHEN and CDR2 SYDVKM come from the germline V gene. The CDR3 covers 17 residues. V lost 2 bases and J lost 5; bases outside the gene matches: 10. CDR3 nucleotide sequence: TGTGCCAGCAGTTTAATTTTCAACAGGGGGCTTAACAATGAGCAGTTCTTC. As protein: CASSLIFNRGLNNEQFF.

The chain combines TRBV5-4 with TRBJ2-1; 10 positions agree with TRBD2. J gave up 7 bases and V 0 bases, and 7 bases lay outside the gene matches. The germline V gene encodes CDR1 SGHNT and CDR2 YYREEE (reference sequence). The CDR3 totals 16 residues. The CDR3 protein is CASSLDLAGVRNEQFF. The CDR3 nucleotides are TGTGCCAGCAGCTTGGATCTAGCGGGAGTTCGTAATGAGCAGTTCTTC.

CDR3 coding DNA: TGTGCCAGCAGCCAAGGGGCGGGCTCTGGAAACACCATATATTTT. It yields the protein CASSQGAGSGNTIYF. J is TRBJ1-3 and V is TRBV3-1 (or the pseudogene TRBV3-2), with D uncertain. Looked up from germline, CDR1 is LGHDT and CDR2 is YNNKEL (reference sequence). The V end lost 1 base, the J end lost 0 bases, and 7 bases lay between the germline ends. This CDR3 is built from 15 residues.

The chain uses TRBV6-5 and TRBJ2-7, with TRBD1 identical over 10 bases. This CDR3 is built from 15 residues. CDR1 is MNHEY, CDR2 SVGAGI, per germline. V lost 7 bases, J lost 5 bases, and 11 bases stayed unmatched. The CDR3 region has the DNA TGTGCCAGCACCGGCCGGGACAGGGGTTTCCACGAGCAGTACTTC. Amino acid sequence: CASTGRDRGFHEQYF.

The chain has TRBV12-3 or TRBV12-4 and TRBJ2-1; maybe TRBD2 (5 bases). CDR3 length: 11 residues. The V end was cut by 5 bases, the J end by 8 bases, with 7 bases between. The CDR3 region has the DNA TGTGCCAGCAGTGGAGCGGATGAGCAGTTCTTC. Its translation: CASSGADEQFF.

The chain links TRBV7-9 to TRBJ1-3; D may be TRBD1 (6 bases). Trimming shortened V by 2 bases and J by 1 base, and 15 bases separated the two germline ends. The CDR3 is 17 residues long. The germline gives CDR1 SEHNR, CDR2 FQNEAQ (reference sequence). The CDR3 DNA is TGTGCCAGCAGCTTAAGGGCAGGGGTAGTTTCTGGAAACACCATATATTTT. Translating gives CASSLRAGVVSGNTIYF.

This chain links TRBV18 with TRBJ1-2; D is perhaps TRBD1 (6 bases). Trimming stripped 3 bases from V and 2 bases from J, with 10 bases between. This CDR3 is 14 amino acids long. The germline V gene has CDR1 KGHSH and CDR2 LQKENI. The CDR3 is CASSPTGSNYGYTF. DNA of the CDR3: TGTGCCAGCTCACCGACAGGATCGAACTATGGCTACACCTTC.

The rearrangement joins TRBV4-2 to TRBJ1-6, with D unclear. Trimming stripped 4 bases from V and 9 bases from J, with 13 bases between. The length of the CDR3 is 14 residues. The V gene's germline CDR1 is LGHNA and CDR2 YNFKEQ. CDR3 in amino acids: CASSPREAGSPLHF. CDR3 in DNA: TGTGCCAGCAGCCCCCGGGAGGCAGGTTCACCCCTCCACTTT.

CDR3 coding DNA: TGTGCCAGCAGCGGGCGGGAGCTCGACGAGCAGTACTTC. It yields the protein CASSGRELDEQYF. The chain carries TRBV11-3 and TRBJ2-7; 7 bases line up with TRBD2. Germline values: CDR1 SGHNT, CDR2 YENEEA. CDR3 size: 13 residues. Trimming took 5 bases from V and 5 from J; bases not matched to a gene: 6.

The sample holds a few counts of this clone. V is TRBV27 and J is TRBJ1-5; D unresolved. The CDR3 is 12 amino acids. V lost 6 bases and J 6 bases, leaving 9 bases between the germline ends. The germline CDR1 and CDR2 sequences are MNHEY and SMNVEV (reference sequence). The CDR3 spells CASSLLGQPQHF. The DNA of the CDR3 is TGTGCCAGCAGCCTCCTCGGTCAGCCCCAGCATTTT.

The V call is TRBV15, the J call TRBJ2-3; TRBD2 is a possible D gene (6 bases). The CDR3 covers 18 residues. Per the germline V gene, CDR1 is LNHNV and CDR2 is YYDKDF (reference sequence). The V gene lost 5 bases and the J gene lost 1 base, with 22 bases spanning the gap. CDR3 in DNA: TGTGCCACCAGCTCCACACGTCCGACGGGAGTAGGCACAGATACGCAGTATTTT. This encodes CATSSTRPTGVGTDTQYF.

This clone was counted a few times. The chain uses TRBV19 and TRBJ1-5, with a weak D call TRBD1 (6 bases). V lost 5 bases and J 3 bases, leaving 8 bases between the germline ends. In germline, CDR1 is LNHDA, CDR2 SQIVND (reference sequence). This CDR3 has 13 residues. The DNA of the CDR3 is TGTGCCAGTAGTCAGGGGCTCAATCAGCCCCAGCATTTT. Protein sequence: CASSQGLNQPQHF.

This clone has only one observation. The CDR3, as DNA: TGTGCCAGCAGCTTTCAGGGATCTATGAACACTGAAGCTTTCTTT. Protein product: CASSFQGSMNTEAFF. The chain couples TRBV7-9 to TRBJ1-1; D is perhaps TRBD1 (5 bases). V lost 3 bases and J lost 0, with 11 bases in between. CDR3 length: 15 amino acids. Germline-derived CDR1 and CDR2 are SEHNR and FQNEAQ (reference sequence).

The rearrangement uses TRBV21-1 and TRBJ2-1; the table's D call, TRBD2, was not checked against the DNA. TRBV21-1 is a recognized pseudogene. CDR3 length: 13 amino acids. CDR3 residues: CASSKGGGNEQFF. CDR3 nucleotide sequence: TGTGCCAGCAGCAAAGGGGGGGGGAATGAGCAGTTCTTC.

The rearrangement links TRBV7-2 to TRBJ2-1; 12 positions agree with TRBD2. Germline V gives CDR1 SGHTA, CDR2 FQGNSA. The length of the CDR3 is 15 residues. Trimming took 5 bases from V and 14 from J; bases not matched to a gene: 13. This CDR3 reads CASSIRTSGTEREFF. Here the CDR3 DNA reads TGTGCCAGCAGCATAAGGACTAGCGGGACCGAACGGGAGTTCTTC.

The chain combines TRBV2 with TRBJ2-2, with D possibly TRBD1 on 5 matching bases. This CDR3 spans 14 amino acids. The V end was cut by 4 bases, the J end by 3 bases, with 9 bases between. Germline V lookup: CDR1 SNHLY, CDR2 FYNNEI. The CDR3 nucleotides are TGTGCCAGCAGTGTTAAGGGGTACACCGGGGAGCTGTTTTTT. Residues: CASSVKGYTGELFF.

The chain links TRBV27 to TRBJ2-7, with D possibly matching TRBD1 (7 bases). CDR3 length equals 19 residues. V gave up 5 bases and J gave up 0 bases, with 26 bases separating them. Germline V CDR1 and CDR2: MNHEY, SMNVEV (reference sequence). The CDR3 here is CASSQRRGQTSRLSYEQYF. The CDR3 DNA reads as TGTGCCAGCAGTCAGAGGCGGGGACAGACCTCCCGACTCTCCTACGAGCAGTACTTC.

The chain couples TRBV5-8 to TRBJ2-7; D gene ambiguous. The CDR3 has 13 amino acids. Trimming shortened V by 6 bases and J by 3 bases, and 13 bases separated the two germline ends. Germline lookup yields CDR1 SGHTS and CDR2 YDEGEE. The DNA of the CDR3 is TGTGCCAGCACCCCGTTATTCGGCTACGAGCAGTACTTC. This gives the protein CASTPLFGYEQYF.

V and J are TRBV6-5 and TRBJ1-6; TRBD1 is a possible D gene (5 bases). CDR3 size: 14 residues. Germline V gene lookup returns CDR1 MNHEY and CDR2 SVGAGI. V was trimmed by 2 bases and J by 7 bases, leaving 9 bases between them. CDR3 loop: CASSYKRQNSPLHF. The CDR3 coding sequence is TGTGCCAGCAGTTACAAGAGACAGAATTCACCCCTCCACTTT.